The clone carrying this T cell receptor beta chain was detected a few times. Repertoires were generated with immunoSEQ multiplex PCR, while TCRdb's copy carries only in-frame clones and drops some. The table lists around 82,000 clones, less than 90% of them singletons, with 2% to 2.5% in the top ten. Time point reported: pretreatment peripheral blood. Per germline, CDR1 MNHEY and CDR2 SVGAGI. V lost 4 bases to trimming and J lost 6 bases; unmatched junction nucleotides: 6. The CDR3 contains 14 residues. The record originates from a study of PD-L1 blockade in urothelial cancer. Study overall: Median T cell yield from blood was approximately 150,000.

This material consisted of PBMCs, taken around atezolizumab (anti-PD-L1) treatment. The clonotype originates from a man aged 55 to 70 with urothelial cancer. This chain uses TRBV6-5 with TRBJ1-5, with 7 nucleotides matching TRBD1. The CDR3 DNA is TGTGCCAGCAGTTCGACAGGGTTCGGTCAGCCCCAGCATTTT. Its translation is CASSSTGFGQPQHF.